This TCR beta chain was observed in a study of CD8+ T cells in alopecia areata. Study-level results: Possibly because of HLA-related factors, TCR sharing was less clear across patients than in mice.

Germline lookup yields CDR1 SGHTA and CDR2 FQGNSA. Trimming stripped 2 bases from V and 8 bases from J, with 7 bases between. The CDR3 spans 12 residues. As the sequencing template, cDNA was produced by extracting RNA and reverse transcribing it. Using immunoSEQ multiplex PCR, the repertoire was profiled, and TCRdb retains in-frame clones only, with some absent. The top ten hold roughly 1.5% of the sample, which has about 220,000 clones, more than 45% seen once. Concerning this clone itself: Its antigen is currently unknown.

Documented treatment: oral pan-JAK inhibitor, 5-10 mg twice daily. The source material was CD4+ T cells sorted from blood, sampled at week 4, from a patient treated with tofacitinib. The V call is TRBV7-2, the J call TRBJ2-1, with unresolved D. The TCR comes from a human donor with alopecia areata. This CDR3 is CASSLFNYEQFF. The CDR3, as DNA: TGTGCCAGCAGCTTATTCAACTATGAGCAGTTCTTC.